Each of the 8 T cell receptor beta chains below was sequenced from the same sample in a study of blood T cell repertoires in COVID-19. Sequencing was performed with immunoSEQ multiplex PCR; in TCRdb, only in-frame clones are kept and a portion is missing. The table records 200,000 or so clones, 80% to 85% of them present only once. Material for sequencing was peripheral blood. The receptors stem from a woman in her thirties or forties with acute or convalescent COVID-19.

The genes are TRBV7-9 and TRBJ1-1; no firm D call. Trimming pared 8 bases from V and 3 bases from J, leaving 7 bases between. This CDR3 contains 11 residues. CDR1 is SEHNR and CDR2 is FQNEAQ in the germline V gene (reference sequence). The CDR3 is CASRVDTEAFF. The DNA of the CDR3 is TGTGCCAGCCGGGTGGACACTGAAGCTTTCTTT.

The CDR3 spells CASSVGLAGVGTQYF. In nucleotides, the CDR3 is TGTGCCAGTAGTGTGGGACTAGCGGGAGTTGGTACGCAGTATTTT. The chain carries TRBV19 and TRBJ2-3, with TRBD2 matching 14 bases. The CDR3 runs to 15 residues. The junction had 6 bases not matched to a gene; V was cut back by 5 bases and J by 8 bases. Germline lookup yields CDR1 LNHDA and CDR2 SQIVND (reference sequence).

Turning to this clone: In the same sample, other DNA sequences code for this CDR3. The genes are TRBV9 and TRBJ1-2; no firm D call. The CDR3 is 12 residues long. Trimming took 2 bases from V and 4 from J, leaving 6 bases between them. CDR1 and CDR2 from the germline V gene are SGDLS and YYNGEE. For the CDR3, the DNA is TGTGCCAGCAGCGTCGCGGGCTATGGCTACACCTTC. Protein sequence: CASSVAGYGYTF.

V gene TRBV18 combines with J gene TRBJ2-1; 11 nucleotides align to TRBD2. The trim removed 2 bases at V and 9 bases at J, leaving 6 bases unmatched. Germline V gene sequence: CDR1 KGHSH, CDR2 LQKENI. The length of the CDR3 is 15 residues. The CDR3 loop reads CASSPGTSGTREQFF. CDR3 nucleotides: TGTGCCAGCTCACCAGGGACTAGCGGAACCCGTGAGCAGTTCTTC.

V is TRBV6-1 and J is TRBJ1-6, with a possible D match to TRBD1 (6 bases). This CDR3 comprises 14 residues. Germline V gives CDR1 MNHNS, CDR2 SASEGT. With 3 bases removed from V and 5 bases from J, the gap between germline ends came to 8 bases. The chain's CDR3 is CASSEGQDNSPLHF. The CDR3 coding sequence is TGTGCCAGCAGTGAGGGACAAGATAATTCACCCCTCCACTTT.

This sequence joins TRBV1 and TRBJ1-2. TRBV1 is annotated as a pseudogene. The CDR3 totals 14 residues. The DNA for the CDR3 is TGCACCAGCAGCCACACATCTCGGGGTCTTGGCTACACCTTC. Amino acid sequence: CTSSHTSRGLGYTF.

The genes are TRBV6-5 and TRBJ2-1; 8 nucleotides align to TRBD1. The germline CDR1 and CDR2 sequences are MNHEY and SVGAGI. The CDR3 covers 15 residues. The junction had 9 bases not matched to a gene; V was cut back by 5 bases and J by 6 bases. CDR3 sequence reads: CASSKDRDALNEQFF. The CDR3 DNA is TGTGCCAGCAGTAAGGACAGGGACGCTCTCAATGAGCAGTTCTTC.

This clone was recorded only once. The chain carries TRBV5-1 and TRBJ1-2; tentatively, D is TRBD1 (6 bases). The CDR3 has 12 residues. Germline assignment: CDR1 SGHRS and CDR2 YFSETQ. V lost 6 bases to trimming and J lost 8 bases, with 14 bases between them. The CDR3, as DNA: TGCGCCAGCACCTCCGCAGGGGACGGCTACACCTTC. Residues: CASTSAGDGYTF.